Below, one T cell receptor (beta chain) is given with its context. What it recognizes is unknown. This sample stems from a study of cytomegalovirus exposure and HLA in healthy donors. Points from the study as a whole: Reports described diagnosis of cytomegalovirus status by the classifier as highly specific and sensitive.

Vbeta (60) and Jbeta (13) primers were used in the PCR. Profiling relied on immunoSEQ multiplex PCR, and the TCRdb table lists in-frame clones only, not all of them. The table lists 150,000 to 200,000 clones, under 80% of them singletons, with approximately 1.4% in the top ten. The sequencing sample was made of PBMCs. The origin of this receptor is a woman in her twenties or thirties in good health and CMV-seronegative.

Here the CDR3 reads CASNAGAYEQYF. Written as DNA, the CDR3 is TGCGCCAGCAACGCAGGTGCCTACGAGCAGTACTTC. The gene calls are TRBV5-1 and TRBJ2-7; unclear D gene. There are 12 residues in the CDR3. The germline V gene encodes CDR1 SGHRS and CDR2 YFSETQ. V was pared by 6 bases and J by 2 bases, with 9 bases between.